These 24 T cell receptor beta chains were sequenced from one sample in a study of cytomegalovirus exposure and HLA in healthy donors (dated by TCRdb to about 2017). Libraries were built with the immunoSEQ multiplex PCR assay. For the multiplex PCR, a mixture combining 60 forward primers for TCR Vbeta segments and 13 reverse primers for TCR Jbeta segments was used. TCRdb retrieved this table from immuneACCESS and kept in-frame rearrangements only. Not all clones are present; in checked studies, unresolved V genes account for under half, and no reason is known for the remainder. This sample holds around 93,000 clones; less than 80% were observed only once. The leading ten clones occupy 2.5% to 4% of the sample. Sequenced: PBMCs. The receptors were sampled from a woman between 40 and 50 years old in good health and CMV-seronegative.

This sequence joins TRBV28 and TRBJ2-3; 16 bases are a match to TRBD2. The junction had 4 bases not matched to a gene; V was cut back by 5 bases and J by 5 bases. CDR3 length: 16 residues. CDR1 and CDR2 (germline): MDHEN, SYDVKM. CDR3 region: CASSGGLAGGKDTQYF. The CDR3 nucleotides are TGTGCCAGCAGTGGGGGACTAGCGGGAGGGAAAGATACGCAGTATTTT.

This sequence joins TRBV19 and TRBJ2-2, with 9 nucleotides matching TRBD2. J gave up 5 bases and V 5 bases, and 6 bases lay outside the gene matches. The CDR3 length is 15 residues. Germline CDR1 LNHDA, CDR2 SQIVND (reference sequence). The CDR3 nucleotides read TGTGCCAGTAGTGTTAGCGGGAGAGGAACCGGGGAGCTGTTTTTT. It translates to CASSVSGRGTGELFF. Full variable domain (rest looked up from reference TRBV19 and TRBJ2-2): DGGITQSPKYLFRKEGQNVTLSCEQNLNHDAMYWYRQDPGQGLRLIYYSQIVNDFQKGDIAEGYSVSREKKESFPLTVTSAQKNPTAFYLCASSVSGRGTGELFFGEGSRLTVL.

This sequence joins TRBV27 and TRBJ2-1; D gene ambiguous. V lost 2 bases, J lost 2 bases, and 4 bases lay in between. This CDR3 is 13 amino acids long. From germline, CDR1 is MNHEY and CDR2 SMNVEV (reference sequence). CDR3 in amino acids: CASSLKPYNEQFF. CDR3 sequence (DNA): TGTGCCAGCAGTTTAAAGCCCTACAATGAGCAGTTCTTC.

The rearrangement links TRBV10-3 to TRBJ2-7, with unresolved D. Deletions cut 3 bases from V and 6 bases from J, with 12 bases between. CDR1 and CDR2 (germline): ENHRY, SYGVKD. This CDR3 contains 13 residues. The CDR3: CAISEIDSGEQYF. DNA for the CDR3: TGTGCCATCAGTGAAATCGATTCGGGCGAGCAGTACTTC.

V gene TRBV18 combines with J gene TRBJ1-4; 7 bases agree with TRBD1. Germline V gene data show CDR1 as KGHSH and CDR2 as LQKENI. The trim removed 4 bases at V and 2 bases at J, leaving 4 bases unmatched. CDR3 length: 15 residues. The CDR3 DNA reads TGTGCCAGCTCACGTACAGGGGTTACTAATGAAAAACTGTTTTTT. This encodes CASSRTGVTNEKLFF.

This clone turned up a few times. The genes are TRBV6-1 and TRBJ1-2, with D unclear. This CDR3 spans 15 amino acids. Trimming pared 5 bases from V and 1 base from J, leaving 14 bases between. Germline CDR1 MNHNS, CDR2 SASEGT. In nucleotides, the CDR3 is TGTGCCAGCAGTTTTCCTGACATCTTTAACTATGGCTACACCTTC. Protein: CASSFPDIFNYGYTF.

The CDR3 DNA is TGCGCCAGCAGCCCGGGACAAACTGGCAATCAGCCCCAGCATTTT. Protein sequence: CASSPGQTGNQPQHF. The chain has TRBV5-1 and TRBJ1-5; a possible D gene is TRBD1 (6 bases). Germline V gene sequence: CDR1 SGHRS, CDR2 YFSETQ. This CDR3 is built from 15 residues. V shed 4 bases and J shed 2 bases, with 13 bases lying between them. The full variable domain, in which reference TRBV5-1 and TRBJ1-5 provide the parts outside the CDR3, is KAGVTQTPRYLIKTRGQQVTLSCSPISGHRSVSWYQQTPGQGLQFLFEYFSETQRNKGNFPGRFSGRQFSNSRSEMNVSTLELGDSALYLCASSPGQTGNQPQHFGDGTRLSIL.

The count of this clone is one. The gene calls are TRBV7-9 and TRBJ2-5, with 9 bases fitting TRBD1. The end of the DNA is better explained by TRBJ2-7, so the J call may be wrong. The CDR3 spans 15 residues. Germline CDR1 reads SEHNR; CDR2 reads FQNEAQ (reference sequence). The CDR3 spells CASSFPGQGFYEQYF. DNA for the CDR3: TGTGCCAGCAGCTTTCCGGGACAGGGATTCTACGAGCAGTACTTC.

V is TRBV7-2 and J is TRBJ1-5; a weak D match, TRBD1 (6 bases). Germline CDR1 and CDR2: SGHTA and FQGNSA. The length of the CDR3 is 18 residues. Trimming took 0 bases from V and 1 from J, leaving 16 bases between them. CDR3 nucleotides: TGTGCCAGCAGCTTAGCCTACCGCAGGGGAAACAGCAATCAGCCCCAGCATTTT. Translating it yields CASSLAYRRGNSNQPQHF.

V gene TRBV5-1 combines with J gene TRBJ2-1, with 15 bases identical to TRBD2. The CDR3 loop spans 18 amino acids. The junction had 5 bases not matched to a gene; V was cut back by 4 bases and J by 0 bases. Germline-derived CDR1 and CDR2 are SGHRS and YFSETQ. The CDR3 bases are TGCGCCAGCAGCGCGGGACTAGCGGGGGGAAACTCCTACAATGAGCAGTTCTTC. Encoded protein: CASSAGLAGGNSYNEQFF.

The V gene is TRBV7-9, the J gene TRBJ1-4; 8 bases line up with TRBD1. The CDR3 is 14 amino acids. Trimming cost V 4 bases and J 3 bases; bases outside gene matches: 1. The germline V gene encodes CDR1 SEHNR and CDR2 FQNEAQ (reference sequence). The CDR3 sequence: CASSWTGSNEKLFF. The CDR3 region has the DNA TGTGCCAGCAGCTGGACAGGGTCTAATGAAAAACTGTTTTTT. Supplemented by reference TRBV7-9 and TRBJ1-4, the full variable domain reads DTGVSQNPRHKITKRGQNVTFRCDPISEHNRLYWYRQTLGQGPEFLTYFQNEAQLEKSRLLSDRFSAERPKGSFSTLEIQRTEQGDSAMYLCASSWTGSNEKLFFGSGTQLSVL.

This clone showed up just once. The chain links TRBV27 to TRBJ1-2; D perhaps matches TRBD1 (5 bases). Germline lookup yields CDR1 MNHEY and CDR2 SMNVEV (reference sequence). This CDR3 region has 13 residues. The V end lost 3 bases, the J end lost 8 bases, and 13 bases lay between the germline ends. CDR3 DNA sequence: TGTGCCAGCAGTTTCGCGGGATGGGACGGCTACACCTTC. It translates to CASSFAGWDGYTF.

The V gene is TRBV27, the J gene TRBJ2-1; 7 nucleotides line up with TRBD2. Germline-derived CDR1 and CDR2 are MNHEY and SMNVEV (reference sequence). This CDR3 has 11 residues. V shed 4 bases and J 10 bases; nucleotides not matched to a gene: 1. CDR3 sequence: CASSSGGEQFF. The CDR3 DNA reads TGTGCCAGCAGTTCGGGGGGAGAGCAGTTCTTC.

J is TRBJ2-1 and V is TRBV5-1; 8 bases line up with TRBD2. After removal of 0 bases from V and 9 bases from J, the junction contained 5 bases not matched to a gene. This CDR3 has 14 amino acids. Germline CDR1 SGHRS, CDR2 YFSETQ. The CDR3 here is CASSLGTSRAEQFF. The CDR3 bases are TGCGCCAGCAGCTTGGGGACTAGCAGGGCTGAGCAGTTCTTC. Using reference TRBV5-1 and TRBJ2-1 for the parts outside the CDR3, the full variable domain is KAGVTQTPRYLIKTRGQQVTLSCSPISGHRSVSWYQQTPGQGLQFLFEYFSETQRNKGNFPGRFSGRQFSNSRSEMNVSTLELGDSALYLCASSLGTSRAEQFFGPGTRLTVL.

This clone was counted many times. The V call is TRBV30, the J call TRBJ1-1, with D possibly being TRBD1 (5 bases). There are 14 residues in the CDR3. V shed 0 bases and J shed 1 base, with 9 bases lying between them. The germline gives CDR1 GTSNPN, CDR2 SVGIG (reference sequence). The CDR3: CAWSVKGRNTEAFF. The CDR3 region has the DNA TGTGCCTGGAGTGTGAAGGGGCGGAACACTGAAGCTTTCTTT.

The V gene is TRBV5-6, the J gene TRBJ2-5; D perhaps matches TRBD1 (6 bases). In germline, CDR1 is SGHDT, CDR2 YYEEEE. CDR3 length: 17 residues. With 4 bases removed from V and 1 base from J, the gap between germline ends came to 20 bases. CDR3 residues: CASSRRGGRLGQETQYF. Here the CDR3 DNA reads TGTGCCAGCAGCCGCCGAGGGGGAAGGTTAGGCCAAGAGACCCAGTACTTC.

V gene TRBV5-5 combines with J gene TRBJ2-5; D possibly corresponds to TRBD1 (5 bases). There are 14 residues in the CDR3. Per the germline V gene, CDR1 is SGHKS and CDR2 is YYEKEE (reference sequence). Trimming took 4 bases from V and 4 from J, leaving 14 bases between them. CDR3: CASSPDRAGETQYF. For the CDR3, the DNA is TGTGCCAGCAGCCCTGACAGAGCTGGAGAGACCCAGTACTTC.

This clone was seen more than once but under ten times. CDR3 nucleotides: TGTGCCAGCGGTACTAGTCCCTATGAGCAGTTCTTC. It specifies CASGTSPYEQFF. The V call is TRBV28, the J call TRBJ2-1; D possibly corresponds to TRBD2 (5 bases). This CDR3 comprises 12 residues. V shed 8 bases and J shed 8 bases, with 13 bases lying between them. Germline V gene data show CDR1 as MDHEN and CDR2 as SYDVKM. Full variable domain (outside the CDR3, taken from reference TRBV28 and TRBJ2-1): DVKVTQSSRYLVKRTGEKVFLECVQDMDHENMFWYRQDPGLGLRLIYFSYDVKMKEKGDIPEGYSVSREKKERFSLILESASTNQTSMYLCASGTSPYEQFFGPGTRLTVL.

This clone has a handful of counts. The chain combines TRBV2 with TRBJ1-1, with a possible D match to TRBD1 (6 bases). The germline V gene encodes CDR1 SNHLY and CDR2 FYNNEI. This CDR3 has 14 residues. Trimming removed 2 bases from V and 5 bases from J, with 12 bases in between. The CDR3 DNA reads TGTGCCAGCAGTGAATTGATAGGGGGAACTGAAGCTTTCTTT. Translated, it gives CASSELIGGTEAFF. The full variable domain, rest sourced from reference TRBV2 and TRBJ1-1, is EPEVTQTPSHQVTQMGQEVILRCVPISNHLYFYWYRQILGQKVEFLVSFYNNEISEKSEIFDDQFSVERPDGSNFTLKIRSTKLEDSAMYFCASSELIGGTEAFFGQGTRLTVV.

This clone appeared once. This chain connects TRBV7-9 to TRBJ2-7; no reliable D call. Per the germline V gene, CDR1 is SEHNR and CDR2 is FQNEAQ (reference sequence). The CDR3 has 13 residues. Trimming removed 1 base from V and 6 bases from J, with 10 bases in between. The CDR3 sequence: CASSLGSSAEQYF. DNA of the CDR3: TGTGCCAGCAGCTTAGGTTCCAGCGCCGAGCAGTACTTC.

The V and J genes are TRBV9 and TRBJ2-5, with D perhaps TRBD1 (6 bases). CDR3 length equals 14 residues. Trimming took off 3 bases at V and 3 bases at J, with 12 bases between the two ends. Per the germline V gene, CDR1 is SGDLS and CDR2 is YYNGEE. The CDR3 sequence: CASSAPTGKETQYF. In DNA form, the CDR3 reads TGTGCCAGCAGCGCGCCAACAGGGAAAGAGACCCAGTACTTC.

The chain links TRBV7-3 to TRBJ1-1; D uncertain. V lost 2 bases and J lost 1, with 5 bases in between. Germline CDR1 is SGHTA and CDR2 is FQGTGA. The CDR3 loop spans 13 amino acids. This CDR3 reads CASSLVGNTEAFF. Written as DNA, the CDR3 is TGTGCCAGCAGCTTAGTCGGGAACACTGAAGCTTTCTTT. The entire variable domain, with the rest obtained from reference TRBV7-3 and TRBJ1-1, is as follows: GAGVSQTPSNKVTEKGKYVELRCDPISGHTALYWYRQSLGQGPEFLIYFQGTGAADDSGLPNDRFFAVRPEGSVSTLKIQRTERGDSAVYLCASSLVGNTEAFFGQGTRLTVV.

The chain uses TRBV4-1 and TRBJ2-7; D might be TRBD1 or TRBD2, each matching 6 bases. Germline V lookup: CDR1 MGHRA, CDR2 YSYEKL. The V end lost 4 bases, the J end lost 5 bases, and 15 bases lay between the germline ends. The CDR3 consists of 14 residues. The CDR3, as DNA: TGCGCCAGCAGCCCAGAGGGGGGATCCCACGAGCAGTACTTC. Translating it yields CASSPEGGSHEQYF.

This clone was counted only a few times. The chain links TRBV6-1 to TRBJ1-1, with a tentative D call TRBD1 (6 bases). This CDR3 is 13 amino acids long. Trimming stripped 7 bases from V and 5 bases from J, with 14 bases between. CDR1 and CDR2 from the germline V gene are MNHNS and SASEGT. CDR3 amino acids: CASKAGVWTEAFF. CDR3 sequence (DNA): TGTGCCAGCAAAGCAGGGGTATGGACTGAAGCTTTCTTT.